This T cell receptor beta chain was observed in a study of T cell responses to AZD1222 COVID-19 vaccine. Germline CDR1 is SGHRS and CDR2 is YFSETQ. V was clipped by 0 bases and J by 5 bases, with 14 bases between them. The CDR3 spans 15 residues. Points from the study as a whole: Epitopes outside B.1.351 and B.1.1.7 mutated regions reportedly drew nearly half of spike TCRs.

Comments on this clone: What it binds is unknown.

Sequenced by immunoSEQ multiplex PCR; TCRdb stores in-frame clones only, minus some. The sample consists of 150,000 to 250,000 clones, about 89% of them appearing once. The chain couples TRBV5-1 to TRBJ1-1; D unresolved. The material sequenced was peripheral blood, taken 28 days after the second AZD1222 dose. This receptor was taken from an adult who received the AZD1222 COVID-19 vaccine. The CDR3 sequence: CASSLEAPPRTEAFF. As DNA, the CDR3 is TGCGCCAGCAGCTTGGAGGCACCCCCGCGAACTGAAGCTTTCTTT.